This T cell receptor beta chain was obtained from a study of response to subunit inactivated influenza vaccine. Study-level findings and limits: The authors put forward the suggestion that each seasonal influenza vaccination may bring in only a limited number of new T cells.

V gave up 2 bases and J gave up 9 bases, with 19 bases separating them. This CDR3 spans 15 amino acids. Per germline, CDR1 MNHEY and CDR2 SVGEGT. Each CDR3 protein gets one entry after TCRdb re-called the RT-PCR reads with MiXCR. The table includes roughly 570,000 distinct CDR3 sequences, around 15% detected once. This clonotype showed up just a few times. Its antigen is undetermined. The chain employs TRBV6-2 or TRBV6-3 and TRBJ2-5; D is possibly TRBD2 (6 bases). The source was PBMCs from blood, collected about 12 days after vaccination. This TCR was recovered from a man aged 50 to 59 who received an inactivated influenza vaccine. CDR3 sequence reads: CASSYPGLVIAAQYF. CDR3 bases: TGTGCCAGCAGTTACCCTGGACTCGTGATAGCGGCCCAGTACTTC.